This T cell receptor (beta chain) was profiled in a study of T-cell reconstitution after alpha-beta-depleted transplantation in children. General study points: After transplant, at about two months, alpha-beta T cells were reportedly derived from several hundred expanded graft clones. Newly produced T cells mostly accounted for T-cell counts and diversity one year post-transplant.

CDR3 length equals 14 residues. Trimming stripped 3 bases from V and 2 bases from J, with 8 bases between. The germline CDR1 and CDR2 sequences are SGHRS and YFSETQ. Concerning this clonotype itself: No antigen is known for it.

Unique molecular identifiers tagged the TCRbeta library. TCRdb reprocessed the PCR reads with MiXCR, giving one entry per CDR3 protein. The repertoire holds approximately 230,000 distinct CDR3 sequences, roughly a quarter seen once, with about 5% in the top ten. This specimen consisted of PBMCs, mostly from graft donor cells, obtained 360 days after TCRalphabeta/CD19-depleted stem cell transplant. This clonotype was sampled from a female patient aged 2-10 years who had a stem cell transplant for congenital amegakaryocytic thrombocytopenia, so the T cells may come from the graft donor. V is TRBV5-1 and J is TRBJ1-4; D is unresolved. The CDR3 here is CASSYEGTNEKLFF. Here the CDR3 DNA reads TGCGCCAGCAGCTATGAGGGTACTAATGAAAAACTGTTTTTT. Drawing the rest from reference TRBV5-1 and TRBJ1-4, the complete variable domain is KAGVTQTPRYLIKTRGQQVTLSCSPISGHRSVSWYQQTPGQGLQFLFEYFSETQRNKGNFPGRFSGRQFSNSRSEMNVSTLELGDSALYLCASSYEGTNEKLFFGSGTQLSVL.